Presented here are 3 T cell receptor beta chains from one specimen sequenced in a study of tumor-infiltrating lymphocytes in primary liver carcinoma. Alongside blood RNA obtained from unsorted whole blood, germline DNA was also extracted. Starting material of approximately 500 ng total RNA yielded TCR beta cDNA via a constant-region primer. Construction of TCR beta libraries relied on three successive nested multiplex PCR rounds employing slightly modified ARM-PCR. Investigators reported that the first two PCR rounds, at 10 cycles each, used TRBV1-TRBV30 forward primers with a C-beta reverse primer. TCRdb reanalysed the multiplex PCR reads using MiXCR and keeps one entry per CDR3 protein. The top ten clones hold roughly 6.4% of a sample with 200,000 or so distinct CDR3 sequences, roughly two thirds of them seen once. The sequenced material came from peripheral blood. All receptors come from an older woman with primary liver carcinoma and hepatitis B virus infection.

At least ten counts were recorded for this clonotype. The V and J genes are TRBV11-2 and TRBJ1-2; D is undetermined. From germline, CDR1 is SGHAT and CDR2 FQNNGV. The CDR3 sequence is 14 residues long. Trimming took off 3 bases at V and 3 bases at J, with 11 bases between the two ends. This CDR3 reads CASSLNFVDYGYTF. In nucleotides, the CDR3 is TGTGCCAGCAGCTTGAATTTTGTGGACTATGGCTACACCTTC.

Comment on this clonotype: A read error may produce the germline difference seen at one junction end. The V call is TRBV11-2, the J call TRBJ2-7; TRBD1 matches 9 bases. The CDR3 extends over 15 amino acids. Germline V gives CDR1 SGHAT, CDR2 FQNNGV. CDR3 in DNA: TGTGCCAGCAGCTTAGAGGGGACAGGGCACTGCGAGCAATACTTC. It specifies CASSLEGTGHCEQYF.

About this clonotype: As the CDR3 is not closed by the conserved phenylalanine or tryptophan, this likely results from a read error. This sequence joins TRBV11-3 and TRBJ2-7; a possible D gene is TRBD1 (6 bases). Germline V gene data show CDR1 as SGHNT and CDR2 as YENEEA. CDR3 length equals 15 residues. The CDR3 bases are TGTGCCGGCAGCTTAGGTGCAGGGGAATCCCACGAGCAGTACTTG. Translation: CAGSLGAGESHEQYL.